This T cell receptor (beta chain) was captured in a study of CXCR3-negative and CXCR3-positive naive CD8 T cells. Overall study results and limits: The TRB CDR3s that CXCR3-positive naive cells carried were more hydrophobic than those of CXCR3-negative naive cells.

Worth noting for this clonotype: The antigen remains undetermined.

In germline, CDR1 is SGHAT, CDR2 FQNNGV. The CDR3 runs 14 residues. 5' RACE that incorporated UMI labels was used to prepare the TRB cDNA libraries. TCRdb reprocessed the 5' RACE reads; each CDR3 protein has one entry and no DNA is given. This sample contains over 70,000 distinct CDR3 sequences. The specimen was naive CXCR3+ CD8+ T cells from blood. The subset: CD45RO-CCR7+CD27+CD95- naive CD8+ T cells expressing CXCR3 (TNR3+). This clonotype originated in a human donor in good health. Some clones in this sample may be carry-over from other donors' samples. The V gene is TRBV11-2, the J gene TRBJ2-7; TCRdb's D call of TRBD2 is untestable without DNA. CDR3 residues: CASSFGGIDYEQYF.